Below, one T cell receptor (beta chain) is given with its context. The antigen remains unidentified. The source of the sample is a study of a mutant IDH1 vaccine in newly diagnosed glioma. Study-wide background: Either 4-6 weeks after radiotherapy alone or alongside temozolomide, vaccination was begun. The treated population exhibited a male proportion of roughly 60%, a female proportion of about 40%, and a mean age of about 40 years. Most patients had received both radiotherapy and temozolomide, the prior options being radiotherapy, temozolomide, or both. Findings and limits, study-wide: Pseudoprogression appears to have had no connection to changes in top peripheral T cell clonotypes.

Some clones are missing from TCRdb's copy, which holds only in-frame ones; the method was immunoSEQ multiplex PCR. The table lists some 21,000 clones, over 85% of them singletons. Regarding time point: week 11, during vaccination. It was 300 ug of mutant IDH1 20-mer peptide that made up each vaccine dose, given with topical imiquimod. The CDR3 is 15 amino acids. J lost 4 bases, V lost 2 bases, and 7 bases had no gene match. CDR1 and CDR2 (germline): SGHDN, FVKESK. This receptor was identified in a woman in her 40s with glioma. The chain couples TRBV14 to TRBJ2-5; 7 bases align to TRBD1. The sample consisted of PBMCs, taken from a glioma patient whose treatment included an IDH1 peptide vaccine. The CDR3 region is CASSQLGGRGETQYF. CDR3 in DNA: TGTGCCAGCAGCCAACTAGGGGGCAGGGGAGAGACCCAGTACTTC.